This TCR beta chain comes out of a study of cytomegalovirus exposure and HLA in healthy donors. About the research overall: The same platform was used for the 130 or so validation repertoires as for the roughly 730 first-cohort repertoires, as reported in a later analysis. The study's findings and limits: Most TCR sequences were uncommon, yet certain public TCRs appeared in many donors. Cytomegalovirus association was listed for 164 TCR beta chains.

Note on this clone: What it binds is not known.

CDR1 is MNHEY, CDR2 SMNVEV, per germline (reference sequence). This CDR3 contains 19 residues. After removal of 5 bases from V and 7 bases from J, the junction contained 20 bases not matched to a gene. Generated by immunoSEQ multiplex PCR, the TCRdb table keeps only in-frame clones and is missing some. The sample consists of roughly 70,000 clones, around 97% of them appearing once. The donors were members of the validation cohort comprising over 100 subjects, separate from the roughly 640-subject first cohort. The sequenced sample consisted of PBMCs. The chain carries TRBV27 and TRBJ1-5; the match to TRBD1 covers 10 bases. This TCR came from a woman aged 18-29 years in good health and CMV-seropositive. The DNA for the CDR3 is TGTGCCAGCAGTCAAATCCTTTCTGGGGACAGGGGCTCGGGGCAGCCCCAGCATTTT. Protein product: CASSQILSGDRGSGQPQHF.